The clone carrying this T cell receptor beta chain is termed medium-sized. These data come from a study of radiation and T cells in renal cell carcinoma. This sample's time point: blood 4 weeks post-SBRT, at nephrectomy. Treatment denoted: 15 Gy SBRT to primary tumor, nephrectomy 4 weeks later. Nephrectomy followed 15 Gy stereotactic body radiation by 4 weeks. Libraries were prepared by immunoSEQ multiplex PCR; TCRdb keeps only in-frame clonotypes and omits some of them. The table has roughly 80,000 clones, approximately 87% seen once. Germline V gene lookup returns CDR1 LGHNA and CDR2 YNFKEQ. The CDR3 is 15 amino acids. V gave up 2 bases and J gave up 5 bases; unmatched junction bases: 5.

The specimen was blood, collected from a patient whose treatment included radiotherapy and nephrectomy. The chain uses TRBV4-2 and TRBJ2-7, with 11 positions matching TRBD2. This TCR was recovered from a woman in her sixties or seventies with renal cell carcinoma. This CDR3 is CASSQTSGSSDEQYF. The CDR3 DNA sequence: TGTGCCAGCAGCCAAACTAGCGGGAGTTCTGACGAGCAGTACTTC.